The following is a T cell receptor beta chain sequence with its context. Sequence at one end of the junction differs from germline and may be a read error. The data stem from a study of blood T cell repertoires in COVID-19. Study-level background: COVID-19 samples, acute and convalescent, were from the United States, Italy and Spain. From T cells, B-cell-depleted T cells, or PBMCs came the material, which was cDNA or gDNA.

Authors' methods: Amplification from reference gene primers served as the basis for estimated nucleated cell counts. TCRdb's table, derived via immunoSEQ multiplex PCR, lists solely in-frame clones and lacks some. The V and J calls and clone size are taken from that table; D and trimming were inferred from the DNA. This sample has about 260,000 clones; over 80% occur once, and the top ten carry 3% to 4.5%. Germline loops: CDR1 SNHLY, CDR2 FYNNEI. This CDR3 region has 11 residues. The rearrangement uses TRBV2 and TRBJ2-1, with D possibly being TRBD2 (6 bases). The material sequenced was peripheral blood. The source is a woman aged 35 to 49 with acute or convalescent COVID-19. In DNA, the CDR3 is TGTGCCAGCAGTGGAGACAGTTGGGAGGTCTTC. Translation gives CASSGDSWEVF. Complete variable domain (other parts from reference TRBV2 and TRBJ2-1): EPEVTQTPSHQVTQMGQEVILRCVPISNHLYFYWYRQILGQKVEFLVSFYNNEISEKSEIFDDQFSVERPDGSNFTLKIRSTKLEDSAMYFCASSGDSWEVFGPGTRLTVL.